One and the same sample provided the 5 T cell receptor beta chains below, sequenced in a study of blood T cell repertoires in COVID-19. Profiled with immunoSEQ multiplex PCR; TCRdb holds only in-frame clones, not every one. This table holds 90,000 to 100,000 clones, roughly 80% found once. Material for sequencing was peripheral blood. Source of these receptors: a woman aged 55-69 years with acute or convalescent COVID-19.

In its sample, this clone was seen a few times. The V gene is TRBV20-1, the J gene TRBJ1-5, with no clear D. This CDR3 spans 14 amino acids. Germline loops: CDR1 DFQATT, CDR2 SNEGSKA (reference sequence). The V end was cut by 3 bases, the J end by 9 bases, with 18 bases between. CDR3 nucleotides: TGCAGTGCTAGTGGCGGGGTCGGCATTTCGCCCCAGCATTTT. Translated, it gives CSASGGVGISPQHF.

The chain employs TRBV6-5 and TRBJ1-1, with D perhaps matching TRBD1 (6 bases). The CDR3 loop spans 14 amino acids. With 6 bases removed from V and 4 bases from J, the gap between germline ends came to 15 bases. The germline V gene encodes CDR1 MNHEY and CDR2 SVGAGI. CDR3 DNA: TGTGCCAGCAGGTCAGGGGCCATTGCCACTGAAGCTTTCTTT. Protein: CASRSGAIATEAFF.

The genes are TRBV29-1 and TRBJ2-3; TRBD1 is a possible D gene (5 bases). This CDR3 comprises 11 residues. The ends were cut back, 0 bases at V and 11 bases at J, with 9 bases in the middle. Germline CDR1 reads SQVTM; CDR2 reads ANQGSEA. CDR3 amino acids: CSVEDWQGQYF. The DNA for the CDR3 is TGCAGCGTTGAAGATTGGCAGGGGCAGTATTTT.

This clone was observed once. V gene TRBV7-2 combines with J gene TRBJ1-3; 7 bases fit TRBD1. CDR3 length equals 15 residues. Germline V gene lookup returns CDR1 SGHTA and CDR2 FQGNSA. V lost 5 bases, J lost 1 base, and 5 bases stayed unmatched. CDR3 DNA: TGTGCCAGCAGCCCACGGGACAGATCTGGAAACACCATATATTTT. Amino acid sequence: CASSPRDRSGNTIYF. The full variable domain, with the rest looked up from reference TRBV7-2 and TRBJ1-3, is GAGVSQSPSNKVTEKGKDVELRCDPISGHTALYWYRQSLGQGLEFLIYFQGNSAPDKSGLPSDRFSAERTGGSVSTLTIQRTQQEDSAVYLCASSPRDRSGNTIYFGEGSWLTVV.

The chain carries TRBV6-6 and TRBJ1-4, with 8 bases fitting TRBD1. The CDR3 spans 15 residues. Germline V gene sequence: CDR1 MNHNY, CDR2 SVGAGI (reference sequence). With 2 bases clipped from V and 4 bases from J, the junction kept 3 bases outside the gene matches. CDR3 residues: CASSYAGGNNEKLFF. CDR3 DNA: TGTGCCAGCAGTTACGCAGGGGGCAATAATGAAAAACTGTTTTTT.